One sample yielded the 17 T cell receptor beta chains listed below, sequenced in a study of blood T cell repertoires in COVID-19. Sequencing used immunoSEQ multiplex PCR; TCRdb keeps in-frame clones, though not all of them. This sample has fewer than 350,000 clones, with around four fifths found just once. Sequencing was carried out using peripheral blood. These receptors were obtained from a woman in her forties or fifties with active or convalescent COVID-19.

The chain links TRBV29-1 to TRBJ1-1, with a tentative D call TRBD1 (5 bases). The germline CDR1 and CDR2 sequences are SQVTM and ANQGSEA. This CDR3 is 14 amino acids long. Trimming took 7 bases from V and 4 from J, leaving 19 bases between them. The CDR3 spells CSAHRVAGATEAFF. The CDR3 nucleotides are TGCAGCGCCCATAGGGTCGCTGGGGCCACTGAAGCTTTCTTT.

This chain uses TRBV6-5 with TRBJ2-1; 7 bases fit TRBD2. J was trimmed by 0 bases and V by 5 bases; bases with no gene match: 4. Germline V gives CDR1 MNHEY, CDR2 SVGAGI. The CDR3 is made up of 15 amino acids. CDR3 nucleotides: TGTGCCAGCAGTCTAGCGGCGAGCTCCTACAATGAGCAGTTCTTC. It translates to CASSLAASSYNEQFF.

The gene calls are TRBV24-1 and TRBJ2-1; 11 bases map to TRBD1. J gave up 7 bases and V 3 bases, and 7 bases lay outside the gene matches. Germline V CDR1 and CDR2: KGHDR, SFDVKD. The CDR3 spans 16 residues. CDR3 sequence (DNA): TGTGCCACCAGTGATCCAGGACAGGGGGCAGGGAATGAGCAGTTCTTC. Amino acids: CATSDPGQGAGNEQFF.

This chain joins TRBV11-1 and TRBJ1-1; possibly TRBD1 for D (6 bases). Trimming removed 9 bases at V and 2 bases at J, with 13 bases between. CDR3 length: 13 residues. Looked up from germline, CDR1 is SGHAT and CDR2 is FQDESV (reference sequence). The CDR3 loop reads CASSQGINTEAFF. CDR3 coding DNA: TGTGCCAGTTCGCAGGGGATTAACACTGAAGCTTTCTTT. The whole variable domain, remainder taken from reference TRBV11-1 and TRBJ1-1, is EAEVAQSPRYKITEKSQAVAFWCDPISGHATLYWYRQILGQGPELLVQFQDESVVDDSQLPKDRFSAERLKGVDSTLKIQPAELGDSAMYLCASSQGINTEAFFGQGTRLTVV.

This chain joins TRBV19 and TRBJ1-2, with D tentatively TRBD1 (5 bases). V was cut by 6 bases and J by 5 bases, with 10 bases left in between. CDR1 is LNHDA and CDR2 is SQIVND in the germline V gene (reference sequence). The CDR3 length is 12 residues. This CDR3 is CASRTAIYGYTF. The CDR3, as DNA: TGTGCCAGTAGGACAGCGATATATGGCTACACCTTC. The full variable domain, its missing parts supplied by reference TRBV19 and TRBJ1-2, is DGGITQSPKYLFRKEGQNVTLSCEQNLNHDAMYWYRQDPGQGLRLIYYSQIVNDFQKGDIAEGYSVSREKKESFPLTVTSAQKNPTAFYLCASRTAIYGYTFGSGTRLTVV.

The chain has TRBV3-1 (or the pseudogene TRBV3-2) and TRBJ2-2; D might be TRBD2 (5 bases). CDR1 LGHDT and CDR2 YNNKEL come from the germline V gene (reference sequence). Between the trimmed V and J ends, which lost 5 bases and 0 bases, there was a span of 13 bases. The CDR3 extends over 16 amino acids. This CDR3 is CASSRRRAPNTGELFF. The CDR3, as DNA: TGTGCCAGCAGCAGGAGGCGGGCCCCGAACACCGGGGAGCTGTTTTTT.

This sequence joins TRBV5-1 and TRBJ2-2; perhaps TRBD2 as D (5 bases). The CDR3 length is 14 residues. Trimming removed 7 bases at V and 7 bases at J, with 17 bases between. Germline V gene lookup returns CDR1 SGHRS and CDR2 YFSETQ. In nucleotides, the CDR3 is TGCGCCAGCCGGACTGATATGGGTAACGGGGAGCTGTTTTTT. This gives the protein CASRTDMGNGELFF.

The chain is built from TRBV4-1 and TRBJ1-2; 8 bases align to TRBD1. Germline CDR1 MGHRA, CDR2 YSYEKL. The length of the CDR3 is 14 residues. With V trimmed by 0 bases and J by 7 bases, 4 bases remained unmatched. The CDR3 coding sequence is TGCGCCAGCAGCCAAGATCAGGGGGCGAGTGGCTACACCTTC. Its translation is CASSQDQGASGYTF.

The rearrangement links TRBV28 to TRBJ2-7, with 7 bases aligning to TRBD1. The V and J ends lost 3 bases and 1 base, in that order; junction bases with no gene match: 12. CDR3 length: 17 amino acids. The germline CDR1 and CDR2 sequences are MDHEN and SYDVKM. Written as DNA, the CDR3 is TGTGCCAGCAGTTTCTCATCGACAGGGCTTCGTTCCTACGAGCAGTACTTC. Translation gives CASSFSSTGLRSYEQYF.

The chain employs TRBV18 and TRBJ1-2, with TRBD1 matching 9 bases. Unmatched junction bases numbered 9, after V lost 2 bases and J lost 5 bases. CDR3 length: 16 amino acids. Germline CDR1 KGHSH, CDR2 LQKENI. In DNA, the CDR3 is TGTGCCAGCTCACCATCAGGGACAGGGATCGGTTATGGCTACACCTTC. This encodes CASSPSGTGIGYGYTF.

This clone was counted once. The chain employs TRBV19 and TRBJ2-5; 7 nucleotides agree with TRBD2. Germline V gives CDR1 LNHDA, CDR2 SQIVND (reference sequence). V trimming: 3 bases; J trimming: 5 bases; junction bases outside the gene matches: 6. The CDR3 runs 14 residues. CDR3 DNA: TGTGCCAGTAGTATCGGCGGGAGTGGGGAGACCCAGTACTTC. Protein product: CASSIGGSGETQYF.

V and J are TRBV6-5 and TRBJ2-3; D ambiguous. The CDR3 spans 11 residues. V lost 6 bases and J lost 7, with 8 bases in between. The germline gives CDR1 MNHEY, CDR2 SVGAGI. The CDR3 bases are TGTGCCAGCAGCGCCGGTAATACGCAGTATTTT. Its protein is CASSAGNTQYF.

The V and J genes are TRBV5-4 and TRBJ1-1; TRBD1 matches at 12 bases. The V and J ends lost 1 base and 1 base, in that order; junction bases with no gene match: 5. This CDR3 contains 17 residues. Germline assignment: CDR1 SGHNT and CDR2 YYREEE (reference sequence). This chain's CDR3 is CASSLTRDRGRNTEAFF. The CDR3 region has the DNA TGTGCCAGCAGCTTGACACGGGACAGGGGGCGGAACACTGAAGCTTTCTTT.

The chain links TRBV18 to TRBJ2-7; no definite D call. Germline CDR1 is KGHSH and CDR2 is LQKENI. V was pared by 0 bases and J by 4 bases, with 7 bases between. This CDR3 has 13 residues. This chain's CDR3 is CASSPPNGYEQYF. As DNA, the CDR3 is TGTGCCAGCTCACCACCGAACGGTTACGAGCAGTACTTC.

The CDR3 region is CASSLSLAVINEQFF. The CDR3 DNA is TGTGCCAGCAGCTTATCCCTAGCGGTAATAAATGAGCAGTTCTTC. The V gene is TRBV11-2, the J gene TRBJ2-1; 7 nucleotides line up with TRBD2. Germline CDR1 SGHAT, CDR2 FQNNGV. This CDR3 is built from 15 residues. With 2 bases clipped from V and 7 bases from J, the junction kept 8 bases outside the gene matches.

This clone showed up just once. CDR3 protein: CASSSEDYSNQPQHF. DNA of the CDR3: TGTGCCAGCAGTTCGGAGGACTATAGCAATCAGCCCCAGCATTTT. The chain employs TRBV28 and TRBJ1-5; D call uncertain. This CDR3 comprises 15 residues. The V gene lost 4 bases and the J gene lost 0 bases, with 10 bases spanning the gap. The germline gives CDR1 MDHEN, CDR2 SYDVKM. Full variable domain (remainder filled in from reference TRBV28 and TRBJ1-5): DVKVTQSSRYLVKRTGEKVFLECVQDMDHENMFWYRQDPGLGLRLIYFSYDVKMKEKGDIPEGYSVSREKKERFSLILESASTNQTSMYLCASSSEDYSNQPQHFGDGTRLSIL.

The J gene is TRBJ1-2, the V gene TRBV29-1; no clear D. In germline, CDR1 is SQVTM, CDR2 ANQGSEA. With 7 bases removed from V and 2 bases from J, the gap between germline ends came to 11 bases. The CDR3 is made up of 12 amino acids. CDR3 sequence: CSGSRLNYGYTF. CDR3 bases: TGCAGCGGGAGCAGACTAAACTATGGCTACACCTTC.